These T cell receptor beta chains were read from a single sample in a study of shared clonotypes between healthy human individuals. Assay: immunoSEQ multiplex PCR; the TCRdb copy retains only in-frame clones and omits some. The sample comprises roughly 1,500,000 clones, around 98.5% of which are singletons, and approximately 0.4% rests with the top ten. The sequencing input was naive CD4+ T cells sorted from blood. These receptors were taken from a man aged 25 to 40 in good health. Both conserved end residues are part of each CDR3. The order of the fields is clone size, J gene, V gene, D gene, CDR3 length, CDR3 DNA, CDR3 protein. A D gene is named only where the DNA matches it firmly. Clone size appears in some rows only: once, few, many, or a class for an expanded clone.

- | TRBJ2-1 | TRBV10-3 | - | 17 | TGTGCCATCAGTGAGTTTGCCCCAGGCGCATCCTACAATGAGCAGTTCTTC | CAISEFAPGASYNEQFF
- | TRBJ1-1 | TRBV25-1 | - | 16 | TGTGCCAGCAGTGAAAGGGCGGGGGGAATGAACACTGAAGCTTTCTTT | CASSERAGGMNTEAFF
- | TRBJ2-3 | TRBV5-4 | TRBD2 | 16 | TGTGCCAGCAGCTCCCCAACTAGCGGTAGCACAGATACGCAGTATTTT | CASSSPTSGSTDTQYF
- | TRBJ2-7 | TRBV7-2 | TRBD1 | 14 | TGTGCCAGCAGCTTACGGACAGGGAGCTACGAGCAGTACTTC | CASSLRTGSYEQYF
- | TRBJ2-2 | TRBV2 | - | 14 | TGTGCCAGCAGTGAACCTTCTAACACCGGGGAGCTGTTTTTT | CASSEPSNTGELFF
- | TRBJ2-7 | TRBV19 | - | 15 | TGTGCCAGTAGTATGGGGGTCACAGGGCTGGACGAGCAGTACTTC | CASSMGVTGLDEQYF
- | TRBJ1-1 | TRBV11-2 | - | 17 | TGTGCCAGCAGCCAACATGGCATGGAGGTGAGGAACACTGAAGCTTTCTTT | CASSQHGMEVRNTEAFF
- | TRBJ2-7 | TRBV23-1 | - | 14 | TGCGCCAGCAGTCAATTTTCTAGTGATAACGAGCAGTACTTC | CASSQFSSDNEQYF
- | TRBJ1-3 | TRBV5-1 | - | 20 | TGCGCCAGCAGCTTGGAGGCCAGGAGAAATATCTGGGACTCTGGAAACACCATATATTTT | CASSLEARRNIWDSGNTIYF
once | TRBJ2-5 | TRBV21-1 | - | 14 | TGTGCCAGCAGCAAGGACAAACGAGGGGAGACCCAGTACTTC | CASSKDKRGETQYF
- | TRBJ2-7 | TRBV18 | TRBD1 | 15 | TGTGCCAGCTCACCAGAGACAGGGGGCCTCTACGAGCAGTACTTC | CASSPETGGLYEQYF
- | TRBJ2-1 | TRBV7-9 | TRBD2 | 16 | TGTGCCAGCAGCCCAAAAGCGGGAGATGGTCAAAATGAGCAGTTCTTC | CASSPKAGDGQNEQFF
- | TRBJ2-1 | TRBV5-1 | - | 15 | TGCGCCAGCAACAGGGAGAGCGGCTCCTACAATGAGCAGTTCTTC | CASNRESGSYNEQFF
- | TRBJ2-1 | TRBV11-2 | - | 16 | TGTGCCAGCAGCTTAAGGGGCGGGAAGGGCTACAATGAGCAGTTCTTC | CASSLRGGKGYNEQFF
- | TRBJ1-5 | TRBV15 | - | 14 | TGTGCCACCAGCCGGAGCCCCGGCAATCAGCCCCAGCATTTT | CATSRSPGNQPQHF
- | TRBJ2-1 | TRBV30 | TRBD2 | 14 | TGTGCCTGGAGTGGTAGCGGGAGAAGAAATGAGCAGTTCTTC | CAWSGSGRRNEQFF
- | TRBJ2-7 | TRBV15 | - | 12 | TGTGCCACCAGCAGGGCACAGGGAGGGCAGTACTTC | CATSRAQGGQYF
- | TRBJ2-3 | TRBV2 | - | 12 | TGTGCCAGCAATATAGTCGCAGATACGCAGTATTTT | CASNIVADTQYF
- | TRBJ2-5 | TRBV10-2 | - | 18 | TGCGCCAGCAGTAATGAACAGGGTTTCAAGGTCAGCGCGGAGACCCAGTACTTC | CASSNEQGFKVSAETQYF
- | TRBJ2-7 | TRBV2 | - | 10 | TGTGCCAGCAGTGTGACCGAGCAGTACTTC | CASSVTEQYF
- | TRBJ1-5 | TRBV11-2 | TRBD1 | 13 | TGTGCCAGCAGCCTGACAGGGGTTCAGCCCCAGCATTTT | CASSLTGVQPQHF
- | TRBJ2-2 | TRBV7-7 | - | 13 | TGTGCCAGCAGCTTGACCGGAGATCGGGAGCTGTTTTTT | CASSLTGDRELFF
- | TRBJ2-7 | TRBV11-2 | - | 13 | TGTGCCAGAGGGACCCCAGGTCCCTACGAGCAGTACTTC | CARGTPGPYEQYF
- | TRBJ1-3 | TRBV6-5 | - | 14 | TGTGCCAGCAGCATAGGGAGTTCTGGAAACACCATATATTTT | CASSIGSSGNTIYF
- | TRBJ2-1 | TRBV19 | - | 12 | TGTGCCAGTAGTGCCCGGCACAATGAGCAGTTCTTC | CASSARHNEQFF
once | TRBJ2-5 | TRBV11-2 | TRBD1 | 12 | TGTGCCAGCAGGACAGGGGAACAGACCCAGTACTTC | CASRTGEQTQYF
- | TRBJ2-3 | TRBV5-4 | - | 18 | TGTGCCAGCAGCTCTCAAACAGGGTACGGTTTGGGCACAGATACGCAGTATTTT | CASSSQTGYGLGTDTQYF
- | TRBJ2-2 | TRBV5-1 | TRBD1 | 16 | TGCGCCAGCAGCATACTGACAGGGGGCGAGACCGGGGAGCTGTTTTTT | CASSILTGGETGELFF
- | TRBJ2-7 | TRBV15 | - | 15 | TGTGCCACCAGCAGAGATGCACGGGGGCTGTACGAGCAGTACTTC | CATSRDARGLYEQYF
- | TRBJ2-2 | TRBV18 | - | 14 | TGTGCCAGCTCACCTCTACATAACACCGGGGAGCTGTTTTTT | CASSPLHNTGELFF
- | TRBJ1-1 | TRBV7-2 | - | 16 | TGTGCCAGCAGCCCCTATGGGGGGATGTTGAACACTGAAGCTTTCTTT | CASSPYGGMLNTEAFF
- | TRBJ1-1 | TRBV29-1 | TRBD1 | 15 | TGCAGCGTTGACCGACAGGGAATGGGGAACACTGAAGCTTTCTTT | CSVDRQGMGNTEAFF
- | TRBJ2-7 | TRBV7-9 | TRBD1 | 17 | TGTGCCAGCAGCTTAGAAGTCCGCCGGGACAGGGTGTACGAGCAGTACTTC | CASSLEVRRDRVYEQYF
- | TRBJ2-1 | TRBV18 | TRBD2 | 14 | TGTGCCAGCTTACCACGGCGGGAGTACAATGAGCAGTTCTTC | CASLPRREYNEQFF
- | TRBJ1-1 | TRBV11-2 | - | 13 | TGTGCCAGCAGCTTAATTCTGTCCACTGAAGCTTTCTTT | CASSLILSTEAFF
- | TRBJ2-2 | TRBV4-3 | - | 15 | TGCGCCAGCAGCCTAGCGGCCCTACCAATCGAGGAGCTGTTTTTT | CASSLAALPIEELFF
- | TRBJ2-7 | TRBV11-2 | - | 12 | TGTGCCAGCAGCTTATTCGGCTACGAGCAGTACTTC | CASSLFGYEQYF
- | TRBJ2-5 | TRBV14 | TRBD2 | 15 | TGTGCCAGCAGCCAAGCAGCGGGAACGGGAGAGACCCAGTACTTC | CASSQAAGTGETQYF
- | TRBJ2-1 | TRBV28 | TRBD1 | 14 | TGTGCCAGCGTTAGATCAGGGGGATCAAATGAGCAGTTCTTC | CASVRSGGSNEQFF
- | TRBJ2-7 | TRBV7-3 | TRBD2 | 14 | TGTGCCAGCAGCTTAAGCGGGAGCGATTACGAGCAGTACTTC | CASSLSGSDYEQYF
- | TRBJ2-7 | TRBV5-5 | - | 15 | TGTGCCAGCAGCCCACACAGACTGGGCTCCTACGAGCAGTACTTC | CASSPHRLGSYEQYF
- | TRBJ2-7 | TRBV5-6 | TRBD2 | 15 | TGTGCCAGCAGCTCCATAGCGGGTCGCGCCTACGAGCAGTACTTC | CASSSIAGRAYEQYF
- | TRBJ1-2 | TRBV7-2 | TRBD1 | 15 | TGTGCCAGCAGCTTAGGGGACAGGCGCCTCTATGGCTACACCTTC | CASSLGDRRLYGYTF
- | TRBJ1-1 | TRBV10-2 | TRBD1 | 15 | TGCGCCAGCAGTGACCTTGGACAGGGGGCGGCTGAAGCTTTCTTT | CASSDLGQGAAEAFF
- | TRBJ1-1 | TRBV9 | - | 15 | TGTGCCAGCAGCGTAGCTCCTCGGGGGAACACTGAAGCTTTCTTT | CASSVAPRGNTEAFF
- | TRBJ2-7 | TRBV10-3 | - | 13 | TGTGCCATCAGTGATCGGGGGGCCCACGAGCAGTACTTC | CAISDRGAHEQYF
- | TRBJ2-2 | TRBV28 | - | 12 | TGTGCCAGCTGGAGGAACACCGGGGAGCTGTTTTTT | CASWRNTGELFF